Shown below are 14 T cell receptor beta chains from a single sample sequenced in a study of T cell repertoires in cytomegalovirus infection. From the reads, TCRdb called clonotypes with MiXCR, one entry per CDR3 protein. The repertoire includes 650,000 to 900,000 distinct CDR3 sequences, almost 30% of them detected once, and about an eighth sits in the top ten. These receptors have no known antigen. Sequencing was performed on cultured CD8+ T cells from PBMCs, taken from culture after CMV antigen stimulation. All receptors come from a human donor in good health (CMV status not recorded). Some clones in this sample may be carry-over from other donors' samples.

There are a few counts of this clonotype. The V call is TRBV12-3 or TRBV12-4, the J call TRBJ2-5; 7 nucleotides agree with TRBD2. Losses at the gene ends were 3 bases for V and 3 bases for J; bases not matched to a gene: 19. The CDR3 is 19 amino acids. The CDR3: CASSFRVEGRIGREETQYF. Written as DNA, the CDR3 is TGTGCCAGCAGTTTTAGGGTAGAAGGAAGGATAGGGAGGGAAGAGACCCAGTACTTC.

About this clonotype itself: The limits of the CDR3 on the DNA are not certain, so only TCRdb's listed CDR3 is given. V gene TRBV28 combines with J gene TRBJ1-1. CDR1 and CDR2 (germline): MDHEN, SYDVKM. From its first to its last residue, the CDR3 has 14 amino acids. The CDR3 here is CASSTSLSRLKAFF.

The V call is TRBV20-1, the J call TRBJ1-2; 8 bases match TRBD1. CDR1 and CDR2 from the germline V gene are DFQATT and SNEGSKA (reference sequence). The CDR3 sequence is 14 residues long. V shed 0 bases, J shed 4 bases, and the junction held 4 bases outside the gene matches. The CDR3 DNA sequence: TGCAGTGCTAGAGACACAGGGGGAAGCTATGGCTACACCTTC. As protein: CSARDTGGSYGYTF.

This chain joins TRBV6-5 and TRBJ1-2; D call uncertain. Per germline, CDR1 MNHEY and CDR2 SVGAGI. The V end lost 0 bases, the J end lost 2 bases, and 10 bases lay between the germline ends. The CDR3 spans 15 residues. CDR3 nucleotide sequence: TGTGCCAGCAGTTACTCCTGGGGTGAGAACTATGGCTACACCTTC. As protein: CASSYSWGENYGYTF.

This chain connects TRBV7-8 to TRBJ2-7, with D perhaps assigned TRBD1 or TRBD2 (6 bases each). The germline V gene encodes CDR1 SGHVS and CDR2 FQNEAQ. The CDR3 totals 17 residues. The CDR3 sequence is CASNLFPGGPGSYEQYV. CDR3 nucleotides: TGTGCCAGCAACTTATTCCCCGGGGGCCCTGGCTCCTACGAGCAGTACGTC.

This clonotype was observed a handful of times. The chain carries TRBV7-9 and TRBJ1-2, with TRBD1 identical over 7 bases. J was trimmed by 3 bases and V by 4 bases; bases with no gene match: 8. Germline CDR1 is SEHNR and CDR2 is FQNEAQ (reference sequence). This CDR3 region has 15 residues. The CDR3 protein is CASSWGTARYYGYTF. The DNA of the CDR3 is TGTGCCAGCAGCTGGGGGACAGCGAGGTACTATGGCTACACCTTC.

This clonotype was observed a few times. This chain joins TRBV20-1 and TRBJ2-2; D gene uncertain. CDR1 and CDR2 (germline): DFQATT, SNEGSKA (reference sequence). The CDR3 is 13 residues long. Trimming removed 2 bases from V and 7 bases from J, with 11 bases in between. This chain's CDR3 is CSARPTEVGELFF. The CDR3 DNA is TGCAGTGCTAGACCAACCGAGGTCGGGGAGCTGTTTTTT.

This clonotype was recorded a few times. J is TRBJ2-1 and V is TRBV6-1; D assignment may be TRBD1 or TRBD2 (6 bases each). Germline CDR1 and CDR2: MNHNS and SASEGT. The CDR3 extends over 15 amino acids. V was shortened by 7 bases and J by 2 bases, with 15 bases between the two germline ends. This chain's CDR3 is CASTTQGGAYNEQFF. DNA of the CDR3: TGTGCCAGCACCACACAGGGAGGTGCCTACAATGAGCAGTTCTTC.

This clonotype was observed at least ten times. The chain uses TRBV19 and TRBJ1-2, with no clear D. Germline lookup yields CDR1 LNHDA and CDR2 SQIVND (reference sequence). The CDR3 spans 14 residues. Trimming took 7 bases from V and 0 from J, leaving 12 bases between them. The CDR3 sequence is CASKYGLTNYGYTF. The CDR3 nucleotides read TGTGCCAGTAAATACGGTCTCACTAACTATGGCTACACCTTC.

The genes are TRBV20-1 and TRBJ2-1; D is unclear. There are 13 residues in the CDR3. Germline loops: CDR1 DFQATT, CDR2 SNEGSKA (reference sequence). The V end lost 1 base, the J end lost 7 bases, and 11 bases lay between the germline ends. CDR3 sequence: CSARASWQNEQFF. The CDR3 coding sequence is TGCAGTGCTAGAGCGTCGTGGCAAAATGAGCAGTTCTTC.

The chain couples TRBV13 to TRBJ2-7; a weak D match, TRBD1 (6 bases). CDR1 and CDR2 (germline): PRHDT, FYEKMQ (reference sequence). The CDR3 totals 14 residues. Between the trimmed V and J ends, which lost 3 bases and 4 bases, there was a span of 13 bases. The CDR3, as DNA: TGTGCCAGCAGCTTTTCCCAAAGGGGGTACGAGCAGTACGTC. It encodes CASSFSQRGYEQYV.

This chain connects TRBV6-6 to TRBJ2-3, with D unclear. This CDR3 contains 16 residues. The germline V and J ends were trimmed by 2 bases and 4 bases, with 16 bases remaining between them. CDR1 and CDR2 from the germline V gene are MNHNY and SVGAGI (reference sequence). The CDR3 DNA sequence: TGTGCCAGCAGTTACACTTACAGTCCCGGCGCAGATACGCAGTATTTT. Its translation is CASSYTYSPGADTQYF.

V is TRBV7-8 and J is TRBJ2-3; 10 positions match TRBD2. Germline values: CDR1 SGHVS, CDR2 FQNEAQ. The CDR3 has 16 amino acids. The V segment lost 5 bases and the J segment 1 base; nucleotides outside the gene matches: 6. CDR3 in DNA: TGTGCCAGCAGCAATATAGCGGGGGGCCGCACAGATACGCAGTATTTT. Residues: CASSNIAGGRTDTQYF.

The chain couples TRBV12-5 to TRBJ1-1; tentatively, D is TRBD1 (5 bases). Per the germline V gene, CDR1 is LGHNT and CDR2 is FRNRAP. Trimming cost V 6 bases and J 3 bases, with 17 bases left between them. The CDR3 is 15 residues long. This CDR3 is CASGDGGFSYTEAFF. The DNA of the CDR3 is TGTGCTAGTGGGGACGGGGGGTTTAGTTACACTGAAGCTTTCTTT.